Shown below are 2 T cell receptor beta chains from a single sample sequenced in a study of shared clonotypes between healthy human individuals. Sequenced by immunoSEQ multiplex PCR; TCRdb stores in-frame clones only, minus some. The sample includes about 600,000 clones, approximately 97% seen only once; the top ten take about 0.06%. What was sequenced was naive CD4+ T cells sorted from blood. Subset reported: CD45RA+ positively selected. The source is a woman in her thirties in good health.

The CDR3 DNA is TGTGCCAGCAGCTTGAGATTGACAGGGAAATGGTTAGACACTGAAGCTTTCTTT. This sequence encodes CASSLRLTGKWLDTEAFF. The chain is built from TRBV7-6 and TRBJ1-1; 7 bases fit TRBD1. This CDR3 is built from 18 residues. V shed 3 bases, J shed 3 bases, and the junction held 16 bases outside the gene matches. From germline, CDR1 is SGHVS and CDR2 FNYEAQ.

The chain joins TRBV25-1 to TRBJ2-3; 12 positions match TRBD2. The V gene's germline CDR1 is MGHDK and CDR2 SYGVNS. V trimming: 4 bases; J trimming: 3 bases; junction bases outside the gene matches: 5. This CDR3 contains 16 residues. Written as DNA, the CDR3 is TGTGCCAGCAGTGCTCTAGCGGGAGGGAATACAGATACGCAGTATTTT. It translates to CASSALAGGNTDTQYF.